This entry is about one T cell receptor (beta chain). Its target is unknown. PCR amplification relied on 60 Vbeta primers (plus 13 Jbeta primers). The repertoire was sequenced with immunoSEQ multiplex PCR; TCRdb's copy has only in-frame clones and lacks some. This table holds 150,000 to 200,000 clones, about 76% found once. This specimen belongs to a study of cytomegalovirus exposure and HLA in healthy donors. Broader study findings: One cluster of highly shared sequence variants probably arose as a sequencing artifact.

The CDR3 loop spans 17 amino acids. V trimming: 3 bases; J trimming: 4 bases; junction bases outside the gene matches: 10. CDR1 is SEHNR, CDR2 FQNEAQ, per germline (reference sequence). The chain has TRBV7-9 and TRBJ1-1, with TRBD1 matching over 11 bases. Sequenced input: PBMCs. The origin of this receptor is a woman aged 40 to 50 in good health and CMV-seropositive. DNA for the CDR3: TGTGCCAGCAGCTTGAGGGACAGGGGGTACGCCGGCACTGAAGCTTTCTTT. Translated: CASSLRDRGYAGTEAFF.